Listed here are 5 T cell receptor beta chains from one sample, sequenced in a study of regulatory T cells in long-lasting Graves disease. Construction of the TCR beta libraries employed iRepertoire HTBI primers in conjunction with Arm-PCR of CDR3 regions. One entry per CDR3 protein, called by TCRdb with MiXCR from the multiplex PCR reads. This table holds under 400,000 distinct CDR3 sequences, around 15% found once. Time point noted: newly diagnosed GD, antithyroid drugs for less than 3 months. Extracted PBMC RNA gave rise to the TCR library. This sample also belongs to another study, concerning T cells in Graves' hyperthyroidism and ophthalmopathy.

The starting material was peripheral blood mononuclear cells (PBMCs), obtained at new diagnosis, from a patient treated with antithyroid drugs. These receptors were obtained from a middle-aged man with Graves disease.

A note on this clonotype: With only one base between it and a far larger clone, this is likely a read error. No conserved phenylalanine or tryptophan ends this CDR3, so it is likely a read error. This chain joins TRBV9 and TRBJ2-3; 9 nucleotides match TRBD1. The V gene's germline CDR1 is SGDLS and CDR2 YYNGEE. The CDR3 sequence is 15 residues long. The CDR3: CASSLGTGSTDTQYL. The CDR3 DNA sequence: TGCGCCAGCAGCTTGGGGACAGGGTCCACAGATACGCAGTATCTT.

This clonotype was counted ten times or more. The chain carries TRBV20-1 and TRBJ2-5; TRBD2 matches at 14 bases. Losses at the gene ends were 4 bases for V and 5 bases for J; bases not matched to a gene: 9. Germline V gene lookup returns CDR1 DFQATT and CDR2 SNEGSKA (reference sequence). CDR3 length: 16 amino acids. The DNA for the CDR3 is TGCAGTGCTAAAGGGACTAGCGGGGGTGTGAGGGAGACCCAGTACTTC. It yields the protein CSAKGTSGGVRETQYF.

This clonotype came up many times. The junction departs from the called germline gene at one end, perhaps through a read error. The chain has TRBV7-7 and TRBJ2-1; D is ambiguous. Germline CDR1 reads SSHAT; CDR2 reads FNYEAQ (reference sequence). This CDR3 is 13 amino acids long. The CDR3 spells CASSLDGFGEQFF. DNA for the CDR3: TGTGCTAGCAGCCTCGACGGTTTCGGAGAGCAGTTCTTC.

This chain connects TRBV29-1 to TRBJ1-1; possible D gene TRBD1, 5 bases. Trimming left V 6 bases short and J 3 bases short, with 14 bases between. The V gene's germline CDR1 is SQVTM and CDR2 ANQGSEA. The CDR3 runs 13 residues. CDR3 sequence: CSVTGAQDTEAFF. DNA for the CDR3: TGCAGCGTAACCGGGGCCCAGGACACTGAAGCTTTCTTT.

This clonotype was counted a few times. The CDR3, as DNA: TGCGCCAGCAGCCAAGTAAGCCAGTACGAGCAGTACTTC. This gives the protein CASSQVSQYEQYF. This chain uses TRBV4-1 with TRBJ2-7; D uncertain. V lost 1 base, J lost 4 bases, and 8 bases lay in between. Per germline, CDR1 MGHRA and CDR2 YSYEKL. This CDR3 contains 13 residues.